This TCR beta chain was observed in a study of blood T cell repertoires in COVID-19. For the study at large: Sample material is recorded as cDNA or gDNA derived from T cells, B-cell-depleted T cells, or PBMCs.

This clone was counted between two and nine times. Recovered status in Cohort 3 required two negative PCRs, clearance, or symptom resolution. This CDR3 region has 16 residues. The V end was cut by 1 base, the J end by 4 bases, with 13 bases between. In germline, CDR1 is MGHRA, CDR2 YSYEKL. Method: immunoSEQ multiplex PCR; TCRdb's copy keeps in-frame clones and lacks some. The top ten hold less than 9.5% of the sample, which has approximately 330,000 clones, over 85% seen once. The receptor was derived from a woman under 40 who had recovered from COVID-19. This sequence joins TRBV4-1 and TRBJ2-2; D ambiguous. The sample comprised PBMCs or T cells enriched from blood (not recorded which). CDR3 sequence (DNA): TGCGCCAGCAGCCAAGTTCCCTTCATGAGCACCGGGGAGCTGTTTTTT. Its protein product is CASSQVPFMSTGELFF.